This T cell receptor beta chain was found in a study of blood T cell repertoires in COVID-19. The V and J ends lost 3 bases and 2 bases, in that order; junction bases with no gene match: 2. The CDR3 sequence is 14 residues long. Per the germline V gene, CDR1 is SGHAT and CDR2 is FQNNGV. Sequencing was performed with immunoSEQ multiplex PCR; in TCRdb, only in-frame clones are kept and a portion is missing. The sample holds around 320,000 clones; about nine tenths are singletons and the top ten take approximately 2.2%. The receptor's source is a man between 18 and 29 years old with active or convalescent COVID-19. V is TRBV11-2 and J is TRBJ2-7; 9 positions agree with TRBD1. Sequenced: peripheral blood. The CDR3 DNA is TGTGCCAGCAGCTTCAACAGGGGGCCCTACGAGCAGTACTTC. The encoded protein is CASSFNRGPYEQYF.